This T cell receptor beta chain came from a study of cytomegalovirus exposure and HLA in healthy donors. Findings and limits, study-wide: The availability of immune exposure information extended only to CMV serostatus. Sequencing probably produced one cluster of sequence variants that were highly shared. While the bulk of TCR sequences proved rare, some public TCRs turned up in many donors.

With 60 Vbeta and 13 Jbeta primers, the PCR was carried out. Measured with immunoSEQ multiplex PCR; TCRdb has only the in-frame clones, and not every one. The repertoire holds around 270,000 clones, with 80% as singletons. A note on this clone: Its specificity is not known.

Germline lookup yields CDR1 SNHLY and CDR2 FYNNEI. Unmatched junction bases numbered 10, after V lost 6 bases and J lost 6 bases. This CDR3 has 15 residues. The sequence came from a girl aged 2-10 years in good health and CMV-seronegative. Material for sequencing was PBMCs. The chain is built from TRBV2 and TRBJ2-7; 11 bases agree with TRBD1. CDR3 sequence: CASSLRGQGALEQYF. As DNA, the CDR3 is TGTGCCAGCAGCCTACGAGGACAGGGGGCCCTCGAGCAGTACTTC.